The clone carrying this T cell receptor beta chain has only a few counts. The assay was immunoSEQ multiplex PCR, and TCRdb's table has in-frame clones only and misses some. The data hold about 89,000 clones, with more than 65% observed a single time. This entry belongs to a study of blood T cell repertoires in COVID-19. Overall study context: Sites in the United States, Italy and Spain provided acute and convalescent COVID-19 samples. The analysed material was cDNA or gDNA that came from T cells, B-cell-depleted T cells, or PBMCs.

The V gene's germline CDR1 is MDHEN and CDR2 SYDVKM. The CDR3 loop spans 15 amino acids. Between the trimmed V and J ends, which lost 3 bases and 4 bases, there was a span of 13 bases. The source is a man between 65 and 85 years old with COVID-19, enrolled during active disease. The sequencing input was peripheral blood. V usage is TRBV28 and J usage is TRBJ1-5, with D uncertain. CDR3 loop: CASSFLRAGNQPQHF. The DNA of the CDR3 is TGTGCCAGCAGTTTCCTTCGGGCGGGGAATCAGCCCCAGCATTTT.